This note documents a single T cell receptor beta chain sequence. This sample stems from a study of T-cell reconstitution after alpha-beta-depleted transplantation in children. Preparation of the TCRbeta library used unique molecular identifiers. TCRdb re-called the PCR reads with MiXCR, one entry per CDR3 protein. The sample lists around 370,000 distinct CDR3 sequences; over 9% were seen once. This sequence originates from a human donor who donated a stem cell graft to a child with acute lymphoblastic leukemia. Sequences were derived from PBMCs from the stem cell graft donor, sampled from the stem cell graft.

The CDR3 region has the DNA TGTGCCAGCAGCTTAAAACTAGCCACCTCCTACAATGAGCAGTTCTTC. This codes for CASSLKLATSYNEQFF. J is TRBJ2-1 and V is TRBV7-9; possible D gene TRBD2, 6 bases. CDR3 length: 16 amino acids. Between the trimmed V and J ends, which lost 2 bases and 0 bases, there was a span of 11 bases. Germline CDR1 and CDR2: SEHNR and FQNEAQ (reference sequence).